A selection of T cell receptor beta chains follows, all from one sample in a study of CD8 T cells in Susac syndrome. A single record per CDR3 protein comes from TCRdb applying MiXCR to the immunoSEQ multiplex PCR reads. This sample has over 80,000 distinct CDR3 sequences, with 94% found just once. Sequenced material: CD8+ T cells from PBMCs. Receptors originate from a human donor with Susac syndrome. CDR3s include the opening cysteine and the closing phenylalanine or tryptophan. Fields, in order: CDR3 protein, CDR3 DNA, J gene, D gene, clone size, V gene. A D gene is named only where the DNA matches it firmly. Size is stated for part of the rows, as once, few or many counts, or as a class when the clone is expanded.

CDR3 protein: CASSFTFGDRTNQPQHF
CDR3 DNA: TGTGCCAGCAGTTTTACCTTCGGGGACAGGACCAATCAGCCCCAGCATTTT
J gene: TRBJ1-5
D gene: TRBD1
clone size: NA
V gene: TRBV27

CDR3 protein: CATSSRDATYEQYF
CDR3 DNA: TGTGCCACCAGCAGCCGGGACGCAACCTACGAGCAGTACTTC
J gene: TRBJ2-7
D gene: NA
clone size: NA
V gene: TRBV15

CDR3 protein: CASSLNSLGDTQYF
CDR3 DNA: TGTGCCAGCAGCTTAAATTCCCTTGGTGATACGCAGTATTTT
J gene: TRBJ2-3
D gene: NA
clone size: NA
V gene: TRBV7-8

CDR3 protein: CASSYPDRGSGANVLTF
CDR3 DNA: TGTGCCAGCAGTTACCCTGACAGGGGCTCTGGGGCCAACGTCCTGACTTTC
J gene: TRBJ2-6
D gene: TRBD1
clone size: NA
V gene: TRBV6-5

CDR3 protein: CASRALAVSSYNEQFF
CDR3 DNA: TGTGCCAGTAGGGCTCTCGCGGTGAGCTCCTACAATGAGCAGTTCTTC
J gene: TRBJ2-1
D gene: NA
clone size: NA
V gene: TRBV19

CDR3 protein: CASSDRRASTDTQYF
CDR3 DNA: TGTGCCAGCAGCGACCGACGTGCTAGCACAGATACGCAGTATTTT
J gene: TRBJ2-3
D gene: NA
clone size: once
V gene: TRBV6-5

CDR3 protein: CASSSWGSANYGYTF
CDR3 DNA: TGTGCCAGCAGTTCCTGGGGGTCTGCCAACTATGGCTACACCTTC
J gene: TRBJ1-2
D gene: NA
clone size: NA
V gene: TRBV28

CDR3 protein: CASSQDYRGQETQYF
CDR3 DNA: TGCGCCAGCAGCCAAGATTATCGCGGACAAGAGACCCAGTACTTC
J gene: TRBJ2-5
D gene: NA
clone size: NA
V gene: TRBV4-3

CDR3 protein: CASSSQAQNPTDTQYF
CDR3 DNA: TGTGCCAGCAGTTCCCAGGCCCAAAACCCCACAGATACGCAGTATTTT
J gene: TRBJ2-3
D gene: NA
clone size: NA
V gene: TRBV27

CDR3 protein: CASSLKGTDPYEQYF
CDR3 DNA: TGTGCCAGCAGTTTAAAAGGGACGGATCCCTACGAGCAGTACTTC
J gene: TRBJ2-7
D gene: NA
clone size: NA
V gene: TRBV27

CDR3 protein: CASSQGTSNEQFF
CDR3 DNA: TGTGCCAGCAGCCAAGGGACTTCGAATGAGCAGTTCTTC
J gene: TRBJ2-1
D gene: NA
clone size: NA
V gene: TRBV14

CDR3 protein: CASRTMNTEAFF
CDR3 DNA: TGTGCCAGCAGAACCATGAACACTGAAGCTTTCTTT
J gene: TRBJ1-1
D gene: NA
clone size: NA
V gene: TRBV6-5

CDR3 protein: CASSLTGDPKNIQYF
CDR3 DNA: TGCGCCAGCAGTCTTACAGGGGATCCCAAAAACATTCAGTACTTC
J gene: TRBJ2-4
D gene: TRBD1
clone size: NA
V gene: TRBV4-3

CDR3 protein: CASSQEPPVWEGNQPQHF
CDR3 DNA: TGTGCCAGCAGCCAAGAACCCCCCGTATGGGAAGGCAATCAGCCCCAGCATTTT
J gene: TRBJ1-5
D gene: NA
clone size: NA
V gene: TRBV3-1

CDR3 protein: CATQGADYGYTF
CDR3 DNA: TGTGCCACCCAGGGGGCGGACTATGGCTACACCTTC
J gene: TRBJ1-2
D gene: TRBD1
clone size: NA
V gene: TRBV27

CDR3 protein: CASSAIGNNEKLFF
CDR3 DNA: TGTGCCAGCAGCGCGATAGGAAATAATGAAAAACTGTTTTTT
J gene: TRBJ1-4
D gene: NA
clone size: NA
V gene: TRBV3-1

CDR3 protein: CASSPGTSGSLTYGEHNEQFF
CDR3 DNA: TGTGCCAGCAGCCCCGGGACTAGCGGGAGCCTTACCTACGGGGAGCACAATGAGCAGTTCTTC
J gene: TRBJ2-1
D gene: TRBD2
clone size: NA
V gene: TRBV9

CDR3 protein: CASSLLGDSYEQYF
CDR3 DNA: TGCGCCAGCAGCTTGCTAGGGGACTCCTACGAGCAGTACTTC
J gene: TRBJ2-7
D gene: NA
clone size: NA
V gene: TRBV5-1

CDR3 protein: CASSPRAGVRYGYGYTF
CDR3 DNA: TGTGCCAGCAGCCCGAGGGCAGGGGTACGGTATGGCTATGGCTACACCTTC
J gene: TRBJ1-2
D gene: NA
clone size: NA
V gene: TRBV6-1

CDR3 protein: CASSLVVLGYGEQFF
CDR3 DNA: TGTGCCAGCAGCTTAGTTGTGCTGGGCTACGGTGAGCAGTTCTTC
J gene: TRBJ2-1
D gene: NA
clone size: NA
V gene: TRBV7-8

CDR3 protein: CASSQWDRGDEQYF
CDR3 DNA: TGTGCCAGCAGCCAATGGGACAGGGGCGACGAGCAGTACTTC
J gene: TRBJ2-7
D gene: TRBD1
clone size: NA
V gene: TRBV16

CDR3 protein: CASSYREGNQPQHF
CDR3 DNA: TGTGCCAGCAGTTACCGGGAAGGCAATCAGCCCCAGCATTTT
J gene: TRBJ1-5
D gene: NA
clone size: NA
V gene: TRBV6-5

CDR3 protein: CSVEVRQGGNYGYTF
CDR3 DNA: TGCAGCGTTGAAGTGCGACAGGGAGGAAACTATGGCTACACCTTC
J gene: TRBJ1-2
D gene: TRBD1
clone size: NA
V gene: TRBV29-1

CDR3 protein: CASSSSGHLNYGYTF
CDR3 DNA: TGTGCCAGCAGCTCCTCCGGACATTTGAACTATGGCTACACCTTC
J gene: TRBJ1-2
D gene: NA
clone size: NA
V gene: TRBV5-6

CDR3 protein: CASSVEGLYNEQFF
CDR3 DNA: TGTGCCAGCAGCGTAGAAGGACTCTACAATGAGCAGTTCTTC
J gene: TRBJ2-1
D gene: NA
clone size: NA
V gene: TRBV9

CDR3 protein: CASSLPLYDEQFF
CDR3 DNA: TGTGCCAGCAGCCTTCCCTTGTATGATGAGCAGTTCTTC
J gene: TRBJ2-1
D gene: NA
clone size: NA
V gene: TRBV12-3/TRBV12-4

CDR3 protein: CASPISRDSLENIQYF
CDR3 DNA: TGTGCCAGCCCGATTTCCCGAGACAGCCTAGAAAACATTCAGTACTTC
J gene: TRBJ2-4
D gene: NA
clone size: NA
V gene: TRBV2

CDR3 protein: CASTSREYEQFF
CDR3 DNA: TGTGCCAGCACCTCAAGGGAGTATGAGCAGTTCTTC
J gene: TRBJ2-1
D gene: NA
clone size: NA
V gene: TRBV6-2/TRBV6-3

CDR3 protein: CASNGDGQNTEAFF
CDR3 DNA: TGTGCCAGTAACGGAGACGGACAAAACACTGAAGCTTTCTTT
J gene: TRBJ1-1
D gene: NA
clone size: NA
V gene: TRBV19

CDR3 protein: CASSALAGGLAGELFF
CDR3 DNA: TGTGCCAGCAGCGCACTAGCGGGAGGACTCGCCGGGGAGCTGTTTTTT
J gene: TRBJ2-2
D gene: TRBD2
clone size: NA
V gene: TRBV7-9

CDR3 protein: CASRATGHLNYGYTF
CDR3 DNA: TGTGCCAGCAGAGCAACGGGACACCTTAACTATGGCTACACCTTC
J gene: TRBJ1-2
D gene: NA
clone size: NA
V gene: TRBV11-2

CDR3 protein: CASTPDSYNEQFF
CDR3 DNA: TGTGCCAGCACACCGGACTCCTACAATGAGCAGTTCTTC
J gene: TRBJ2-1
D gene: NA
clone size: NA
V gene: TRBV6-2/TRBV6-3

CDR3 protein: CASSQAETLNTEAFF
CDR3 DNA: TGCGCCAGCAGCCAAGCCGAGACATTGAACACTGAAGCTTTCTTT
J gene: TRBJ1-1
D gene: NA
clone size: NA
V gene: TRBV4-3

CDR3 protein: CASSAYDGQGVYQETQYF
CDR3 DNA: TGTGCCAGCAGTGCCTACGATGGACAGGGAGTGTACCAAGAGACCCAGTACTTC
J gene: TRBJ2-5
D gene: TRBD1
clone size: NA
V gene: TRBV28

CDR3 protein: CASRPGTGPYEQYF
CDR3 DNA: TGTGCCAGCAGGCCCGGGACCGGACCCTACGAGCAGTACTTC
J gene: TRBJ2-7
D gene: NA
clone size: few
V gene: TRBV7-9

CDR3 protein: CSARVQGSGEQYF
CDR3 DNA: TGCAGTGCTAGAGTTCAGGGCTCCGGGGAGCAGTACTTC
J gene: TRBJ2-7
D gene: NA
clone size: NA
V gene: TRBV20-1

CDR3 protein: CASSLRENTIYF
CDR3 DNA: TGTGCCAGCAGCTTGAGGGAAAACACCATATATTTT
J gene: TRBJ1-3
D gene: NA
clone size: NA
V gene: TRBV7-9

CDR3 protein: CASSQGSREDIQYF
CDR3 DNA: TGCGCCAGCAGCCAAGGTAGCAGGGAGGACATTCAGTACTTC
J gene: TRBJ2-4
D gene: NA
clone size: NA
V gene: TRBV4-3

CDR3 protein: CASGPGTGSGYTF
CDR3 DNA: TGTGCTAGTGGTCCCGGGACAGGGAGTGGCTACACCTTC
J gene: TRBJ1-2
D gene: TRBD1
clone size: NA
V gene: TRBV12-5

CDR3 protein: CASSLGTNGQETQYF
CDR3 DNA: TGTGCCAGCAGCCTGGGGACGAACGGTCAAGAGACCCAGTACTTC
J gene: TRBJ2-5
D gene: NA
clone size: NA
V gene: TRBV11-2